This T cell receptor (beta chain) was captured by sequencing in a study of control samples from healthy donors and cancer patients. The data were produced by immunoSEQ multiplex PCR, yet TCRdb's version contains in-frame clones alone and is incomplete. The profile covers approximately 190,000 clones, with 91% appearing a single time and 1.5% to 2% taken by the ten largest. This sequence originates from a man aged 25-45 years in good health. What was sequenced was blood.

The CDR3 region has the DNA TGTGCCACCAGTGATTCGACAGGGGCTACCTATAGCAATCAGCCCCAGCATTTT. Translating it yields CATSDSTGATYSNQPQHF. The chain links TRBV24-1 to TRBJ1-5, with 8 bases lining up with TRBD1. This CDR3 has 18 residues. CDR1 and CDR2 (germline): KGHDR, SFDVKD. V shed 2 bases, J shed 0 bases, and the junction held 8 bases outside the gene matches.